These 14 T cell receptor beta chains share one sample of origin, sequenced in a study of OX40 agonist ivuxolimab in advanced cancers. The method was immunoSEQ multiplex PCR; TCRdb's version includes in-frame clones alone and lacks a portion of them. The table shows some 72,000 clones, with around 92% occurring only once. The sequencing here drew on CD4+ or CD8+ T cells sorted from blood, taken in a trial of the OX40 agonist ivuxolimab. These receptors originate from an adult with an advanced solid tumor such as melanoma, head and neck, liver or kidney cancer.

This clone has just one count. The CDR3 DNA reads TGCGCCAGCAGTGATTATCTAGCGGGGGGGAATGAGCAGTTCTTC. Translation gives CASSDYLAGGNEQFF. This sequence joins TRBV10-2 and TRBJ2-1; TRBD2 agrees at 12 bases. The CDR3 totals 15 residues. Trimming at V came to 3 bases and at J to 7 bases, leaving 4 bases not matched to a gene. Germline V gene data show CDR1 as WSHSY and CDR2 as SAAADI.

Only one count was recorded for this clone. The gene calls are TRBV5-4 and TRBJ2-7; 11 bases align to TRBD2. The CDR3 extends over 15 amino acids. Germline V CDR1 and CDR2: SGHNT, YYREEE (reference sequence). J was trimmed by 0 bases and V by 2 bases; bases with no gene match: 1. CDR3 residues: CASSLGTSGSYEQYF. CDR3 in DNA: TGTGCCAGCAGCTTAGGGACTAGCGGCTCCTACGAGCAGTACTTC.

The chain employs TRBV29-1 and TRBJ1-1; D not certain. The V end lost 7 bases, the J end lost 0 bases, and 9 bases lay between the germline ends. Germline values: CDR1 SQVTM, CDR2 ANQGSEA. The CDR3 sequence is 12 residues long. The CDR3, as DNA: TGCAGCGCCCACGCAATGAACACTGAAGCTTTCTTT. Protein sequence: CSAHAMNTEAFF.

This chain links TRBV5-6 with TRBJ2-1; D is unclear. V was clipped by 0 bases and J by 6 bases, with 13 bases between them. The germline CDR1 and CDR2 sequences are SGHDT and YYEEEE. CDR3 size: 15 residues. The CDR3: CASSLGFYPGNEQFF. DNA of the CDR3: TGTGCCAGCAGCTTGGGTTTCTATCCGGGCAATGAGCAGTTCTTC.

The chain employs TRBV7-9 and TRBJ2-7, with D unclear. The V and J ends lost 1 base and 3 bases respectively, with 13 bases between them. From germline, CDR1 is SEHNR and CDR2 FQNEAQ (reference sequence). This CDR3 has 15 amino acids. Written as DNA, the CDR3 is TGTGCCAGCAGCTTAGGCCACCTTTTTGACTACGAGCAGTACTTC. It codes for CASSLGHLFDYEQYF. Supplemented by reference TRBV7-9 and TRBJ2-7, the full variable domain reads DTGVSQNPRHKITKRGQNVTFRCDPISEHNRLYWYRQTLGQGPEFLTYFQNEAQLEKSRLLSDRFSAERPKGSFSTLEIQRTEQGDSAMYLCASSLGHLFDYEQYFGPGTRLTVT.

The chain combines TRBV6-5 with TRBJ1-5; D remains unclear. CDR1 is MNHEY, CDR2 SVGAGI, per germline. V shed 5 bases and J shed 3 bases, with 11 bases lying between them. The CDR3 covers 14 residues. The CDR3 nucleotides are TGTGCCAGCAGTACCCACACCAACAATCAGCCCCAGCATTTT. It yields the protein CASSTHTNNQPQHF.

This chain joins TRBV19 and TRBJ1-5; D remains unclear. The CDR3 length is 13 residues. The V gene's germline CDR1 is LNHDA and CDR2 SQIVND (reference sequence). V lost 3 bases and J 9 bases, leaving 12 bases between the germline ends. The CDR3 region is CASSIGSPRPQHF. For the CDR3, the DNA is TGTGCCAGTAGTATCGGATCCCCCCGGCCCCAGCATTTT.

J is TRBJ2-3 and V is TRBV5-6, with 8 nucleotides matching TRBD2. V shed 4 bases and J 4 bases; nucleotides not matched to a gene: 8. In germline, CDR1 is SGHDT, CDR2 YYEEEE. CDR3 size: 15 residues. The CDR3 reads CASSRGLGIPDTQYF. The CDR3 coding sequence is TGTGCCAGCAGCCGGGGACTAGGTATTCCAGATACGCAGTATTTT.

The rearrangement joins TRBV11-2 to TRBJ2-7, with D unresolved. The V and J ends lost 2 bases and 3 bases respectively, with 5 bases between them. CDR3 length equals 12 residues. Germline CDR1 reads SGHAT; CDR2 reads FQNNGV. The DNA of the CDR3 is TGTGCCAGCAGCTTATACTACTACGAGCAGTACTTC. It encodes CASSLYYYEQYF.

The chain is built from TRBV10-2 and TRBJ2-1, with 8 bases identical to TRBD1. CDR3 length equals 15 residues. In germline, CDR1 is WSHSY, CDR2 SAAADI. Germline trimming cut 6 bases from V and 6 bases from J; bases unmatched to any gene: 10. DNA for the CDR3: TGCGCCAGCAGAGAAGGACAGGGCGAGGTCAATGAGCAGTTCTTC. Its protein is CASREGQGEVNEQFF.

The chain has TRBV9 and TRBJ1-5, with 7 bases identical to TRBD1. Per germline, CDR1 SGDLS and CDR2 YYNGEE. V was clipped by 3 bases and J by 0 bases; unmatched bases: 6. The CDR3 runs to 16 residues. CDR3 in DNA: TGTGCCAGCAGCGAGGGGGCAGGATTTAGCAATCAGCCCCAGCATTTT. Its translation is CASSEGAGFSNQPQHF. Variable domain in full (rest from reference TRBV9 and TRBJ1-5): DSGVTQTPKHLITATGQRVTLRCSPRSGDLSVYWYQQSLDQGLQFLIQYYNGEERAKGNILERFSAQQFPDLHSELNLSSLELGDSALYFCASSEGAGFSNQPQHFGDGTRLSIL.

J is TRBJ2-7 and V is TRBV7-9; no clear D. This CDR3 has 14 amino acids. Trimming removed 5 bases at V and 0 bases at J, with 11 bases between. Germline V lookup: CDR1 SEHNR, CDR2 FQNEAQ (reference sequence). The CDR3 sequence is CASSSSRSSYEQYF. The CDR3 bases are TGTGCCAGCAGCAGTTCACGGAGCTCCTACGAGCAGTACTTC.

This chain connects TRBV13 to TRBJ2-1, with TRBD1 matching over 9 bases. V was pared by 8 bases and J by 7 bases, with 12 bases of the junction left unmatched. In germline, CDR1 is PRHDT, CDR2 FYEKMQ (reference sequence). The CDR3 covers 15 residues. CDR3 region: CASSRRDRVGNEQFF. CDR3 bases: TGTGCCAGCTCTCGCCGGGACAGGGTAGGAAATGAGCAGTTCTTC. Combining the CDR3 with reference TRBV13 and TRBJ2-1 gives the whole variable domain AAGVIQSPRHLIKEKRETATLKCYPIPRHDTVYWYQQGPGQDPQFLISFYEKMQSDKGSIPDRFSAQQFSDYHSELNMSSLELGDSALYFCASSRRDRVGNEQFFGPGTRLTVL.

The rearrangement links TRBV7-9 to TRBJ2-2, with a tentative D call TRBD2 (7 bases). The V end lost 5 bases, the J end lost 4 bases, and 20 bases lay between the germline ends. Germline CDR1 SEHNR, CDR2 FQNEAQ (reference sequence). The CDR3 has 17 amino acids. CDR3: CASSPKAGAPGTGELFF. The CDR3 coding sequence is TGTGCCAGCAGCCCTAAGGCGGGGGCCCCGGGCACCGGGGAGCTGTTTTTT.